This T cell receptor (beta chain) was profiled in a study of T cell changes during pregnancy in multiple sclerosis. CDR3 length: 15 amino acids. CDR1 GTSNPN and CDR2 SVGIG come from the germline V gene (reference sequence). The V gene lost 0 bases and the J gene lost 2 bases, with 10 bases spanning the gap. TCRdb keeps only in-frame clones here, not all; method: immunoSEQ multiplex PCR. The sample contains about 62,000 clones, approximately 93% of which appear only once. This chain connects TRBV30 to TRBJ1-4; a possible D gene is TRBD1 (5 bases). The material was CD8+ T cells from peripheral blood mononuclear cells, obtained in the second trimester of pregnancy. The receptor was isolated from a female donor with multiple sclerosis, enrolled in a pregnancy study. As DNA, the CDR3 is TGTGCCTGGAGTGTGGGGCTTGGGACTAATGAAAAACTGTTTTTT. It encodes CAWSVGLGTNEKLFF.